This TCR beta chain was documented in a study of blood T cells in healthy people across ages. This CDR3 has 15 residues. In its sample, this clonotype was seen a few times. Every participating donor contributed roughly 10 milliliters of peripheral blood through a draw. The total RNA that was extracted per sample amounted to at least 5.5 micrograms. A J-beta primer mix and a sample-barcoded 5' primer were used in a second PCR of roughly 6 to 12 cycles. Via MiXCR, TCRdb re-called the 5' RACE reads, giving one row per CDR3 protein. The sample carries approximately 880,000 distinct CDR3 sequences, roughly 48% recorded once.

This chain joins TRBV21-1 and TRBJ2-3; TRBD2, the table's D call, lacks a check against the DNA. TRBV21-1 counts as a pseudogene. Sequenced input: blood. The TCR comes from a young man in good health. The CDR3 nucleotides are TGTGCCAGCACCGGACTAGCGGGGAACACAGATACGCAGTATTTT. Its translation is CASTGLAGNTDTQYF.